A selection of T cell receptor beta chains follows, all from one sample in a study of CD8 T cells in Susac syndrome. MiXCR, run by TCRdb on the immunoSEQ multiplex PCR reads, gives a single entry per CDR3 protein. The repertoire holds some 130,000 distinct CDR3 sequences, with around 86% as singletons. Specimen: CD8+ T cells from PBMCs. Receptors originate from a human donor with multiple sclerosis. CDR3s include the opening cysteine and the closing phenylalanine or tryptophan. The D gene is left open where the match is weak. Only some rows state a clone size, as once, few, many or a class for expanded clones.

d_call	v_call	j_call	clone_size	cdr3_aa	cdr3_nt
TRBD1	TRBV28	TRBJ2-3	-	CASSLLPGQGDADTQYF	TGTGCCAGCAGTTTATTGCCGGGACAGGGGGATGCAGATACGCAGTATTTT
TRBD1	TRBV7-9	TRBJ2-1	-	CASSSDRWAVFEQFF	TGTGCCAGCAGCTCGGACAGGTGGGCGGTCTTTGAGCAGTTCTTC
TRBD1	TRBV24-1	TRBJ2-2	once	CATSTSYDRADTGELFF	TGTGCCACCTCAACTTCTTATGACAGGGCGGACACCGGGGAGCTGTTTTTT
TRBD2	TRBV14	TRBJ2-1	-	CASSQVAAGFYNEQLF	TGTGCCAGCAGCCAAGTGGCAGCGGGGTTCTACAATGAGCAGCTCTTC
TRBD1	TRBV7-9	TRBJ1-1	-	CASSSADRADNTEAFF	TGTGCCAGCAGCTCGGCGGACAGGGCGGATAACACTGAAGCTTTCTTT
-	TRBV7-2	TRBJ2-5	-	CASSLATGVAETQYF	TGTGCCAGCAGCTTAGCCACGGGAGTTGCGGAGACCCAGTACTTC
-	TRBV4-1	TRBJ1-1	-	CASSQDVGRNTEAFF	TGCGCCAGCAGCCAAGACGTGGGGCGAAACACTGAAGCTTTCTTT
-	TRBV19	TRBJ1-1	-	CASSHRDWGTEAFF	TGTGCCAGTAGCCACAGGGACTGGGGCACTGAAGCTTTCTTT
-	TRBV18	TRBJ2-5	-	CASSPEPSLWETQYF	TGTGCCAGCTCACCAGAACCCTCTCTCTGGGAGACCCAGTACTTC
TRBD2	TRBV4-1	TRBJ2-2	-	CASSQRGGGESGELFF	TGCGCCAGCAGCCAGCGTGGGGGGGGAGAGAGCGGGGAGCTGTTTTTT
-	TRBV4-1	TRBJ2-7	-	CASSSTPGYEQYF	TGCGCCAGCAGCTCCACCCCGGGGTACGAGCAGTACTTC
-	TRBV6-1	TRBJ1-1	-	CASSHGTGSEAFF	TGTGCCAGCAGTCATGGAACGGGTTCTGAAGCTTTCTTT
-	TRBV21-1	TRBJ1-2	-	CASSKGRTGRYGYTF	TGTGCCAGCAGCAAAGGGAGGACAGGGAGGTACGGCTACACCTTC
-	TRBV5-6	TRBJ2-5	-	CASSFTQEIAVQETQYF	TGTGCCAGCAGCTTCACCCAAGAGATAGCGGTCCAAGAGACCCAGTACTTC
-	TRBV11-2	TRBJ2-1	-	CASSSYGGLVGQNEQFF	TGTGCCAGCAGCTCCTACGGCGGGCTAGTCGGTCAAAATGAGCAGTTCTTC
TRBD2	TRBV27	TRBJ2-3	-	CASLSGRPASTDTQYF	TGTGCCAGCCTTAGCGGGAGGCCTGCTAGCACAGATACGCAGTATTTT
-	TRBV4-2	TRBJ1-5	few	CASSQPSGNQPQHF	TGTGCCAGCAGCCAACCCTCGGGGAATCAGCCCCAGCATTTT
TRBD2	TRBV30	TRBJ2-4	-	CAWSLRTSEVQYF	TGTGCCTGGAGTTTAAGGACTAGCGAGGTTCAGTACTTC
-	TRBV2	TRBJ2-1	-	CASSELGRSWDEQFF	TGTGCCAGCAGTGAATTGGGGAGGTCCTGGGATGAGCAGTTCTTC
TRBD1	TRBV6-5	TRBJ1-5	once	CASSYLPGQGSQSPFQPQHF	TGTGCCAGCAGTTACTTACCTGGACAGGGGTCGCAATCCCCTTTCCAGCCCCAGCATTTT
-	TRBV3-1	TRBJ2-5	-	CASSRLGDNQETQYF	TGTGCCAGCAGCCGACTGGGGGACAACCAAGAGACCCAGTACTTC
-	TRBV2	TRBJ2-2	-	CASSSARNTGELFF	TGTGCCAGCAGTTCGGCGCGGAACACCGGGGAGCTGTTTTTT
-	TRBV30	TRBJ2-5	-	CAWSVQGGETQYF	TGTGCCTGGAGTGTCCAGGGGGGAGAGACCCAGTACTTC
TRBD2	TRBV28	TRBJ2-1	-	CASSSVAGVLSYNEQFF	TGTGCCAGCAGTTCTGTAGCGGGAGTCCTCTCCTACAATGAGCAGTTCTTC
TRBD2	TRBV6-1	TRBJ2-2	-	CASSTELAGELTGELFF	TGTGCCAGCAGTACGGAGCTAGCGGGAGAACTAACCGGGGAGCTGTTTTTT
-	TRBV11-1	TRBJ1-1	once	CASSPYPGVNTEAFF	TGTGCCAGCAGTCCCTACCCCGGAGTGAACACTGAAGCTTTCTTT
-	TRBV20-1	TRBJ2-2	-	CSAGGRVTGELFF	TGCAGTGCCGGGGGCCGGGTCACCGGGGAGCTGTTTTTT
-	TRBV9	TRBJ1-1	-	CASSLTGTWSTEAFF	TGTGCCAGCAGCCTTACAGGGACTTGGTCCACTGAAGCTTTCTTT
TRBD1	TRBV24-1	TRBJ1-1	-	CAIGQGAGLTFF	TGTGCCATCGGACAGGGGGCAGGGTTGACTTTCTTT
-	TRBV7-9	TRBJ1-1	-	CASSLARVNTEAFF	TGTGCCAGCAGCTTAGCGCGAGTTAACACTGAAGCTTTCTTT
TRBD1	TRBV28	TRBJ2-7	-	CASRGTGKTYEQYF	TGTGCCAGTAGGGGGACAGGTAAAACCTACGAGCAGTACTTC
TRBD1	TRBV5-6	TRBJ1-4	-	CASSFSTGGYNEKLFF	TGTGCCAGCAGCTTTTCTACAGGGGGGTATAATGAAAAACTGTTTTTT
TRBD2	TRBV4-2	TRBJ2-1	-	CASGTSGDYNEQFF	TGTGCCAGCGGGACTAGCGGGGATTACAATGAGCAGTTCTTC
-	TRBV19	TRBJ2-3	-	CASNGGLADTQYF	TGTGCCAGTAACGGGGGGCTGGCAGATACGCAGTATTTT
-	TRBV7-9	TRBJ2-7	-	CASSLSPGSTYEQYF	TGTGCCAGCAGCTTAAGCCCAGGCAGCACCTACGAGCAGTACTTC
-	TRBV20-1	TRBJ2-3	-	CSARDIQTDTQYF	TGCAGTGCTAGAGATATCCAAACAGATACGCAGTATTTT
-	TRBV7-2	TRBJ1-6	-	CASSSTHRAGYNSPLHF	TGTGCCAGCAGCTCCACTCACAGGGCAGGTTATAATTCACCCCTCCACTTT
-	TRBV6-2/TRBV6-3	TRBJ2-7	-	CASSSPRQGNSYEQYF	TGTGCCAGCAGCAGCCCCCGGCAGGGGAACTCCTACGAGCAGTACTTC
-	TRBV19	TRBJ1-1	-	CASSIYGGSYTEAFF	TGTGCCAGTAGTATATACGGGGGATCATACACTGAAGCTTTCTTT
TRBD1	TRBV29-1	TRBJ2-1	-	CSVGQGYNEQFF	TGCAGCGTTGGACAGGGATACAATGAGCAGTTCTTC
-	TRBV4-3	TRBJ2-6	-	CASSQGISPGANVLTF	TGCGCCAGCAGCCAAGGAATATCTCCTGGGGCCAACGTCCTGACTTTC
-	TRBV3-1	TRBJ2-1	-	CASSPLPGLPDGQFF	TGTGCCAGCAGCCCTCTTCCGGGACTTCCGGATGGGCAGTTCTTC
-	TRBV4-1	TRBJ2-1	-	CASSQDLYSYNEQFF	TGCGCCAGCAGCCAAGATCTTTACTCTTACAATGAGCAGTTCTTC
TRBD2	TRBV5-1	TRBJ2-2	-	CASSWGGKAIGELFF	TGCGCCAGCAGCTGGGGAGGGAAAGCAATCGGGGAGCTGTTTTTT
-	TRBV20-1	TRBJ2-3	-	CSAWGASGDGASTDTQYF	TGCAGTGCTTGGGGGGCTAGCGGCGACGGCGCTAGCACAGATACGCAGTATTTT
-	TRBV5-6	TRBJ1-1	-	CASSGPTVMNTEAFF	TGTGCCAGCAGCGGCCCGACAGTGATGAACACTGAAGCTTTCTTT
-	TRBV24-1	TRBJ1-2	-	CATSASESYGYTF	TGTGCCACCAGTGCATCGGAATCTTATGGCTACACCTTC
-	TRBV5-1	TRBJ1-1	once	CASSLETVFNTEAFF	TGCGCCAGCAGCTTGGAGACAGTATTCAACACTGAAGCTTTCTTT
TRBD1	TRBV7-2	TRBJ2-5	-	CASSLSPGTVLVSQETQYF	TGTGCCAGCAGCTTAAGTCCCGGGACAGTTTTGGTTTCTCAAGAGACCCAGTACTTC
-	TRBV24-1	TRBJ1-1	-	CATSEGQGTEAFF	TGTGCCACCAGTGAGGGGCAGGGGACTGAAGCTTTCTTT
-	TRBV9	TRBJ2-5	-	CASSAGRALPQETQYF	TGTGCCAGCAGCGCAGGCCGGGCCTTACCCCAAGAGACCCAGTACTTC
-	TRBV2	TRBJ2-2	-	CASSEGPSTGELFF	TGTGCCAGCAGTGAGGGACCGTCGACCGGGGAGCTGTTTTTT
-	TRBV14	TRBJ1-2	few	CASSQAGRLLSYGYTF	TGTGCCAGCAGCCAGGCAGGGCGCCTACTGAGCTATGGCTACACCTTC